This TCR beta chain was retrieved from a study of CD8 T cells in Susac syndrome. Study-level information: Among the sequenced Susac syndrome patients, roughly 6 had active disease while under ten were in remission. When blood was collected, patients with Susac syndrome were therapy-naive, were taking corticosteroids, or were receiving intravenous immunoglobulin alone.

CD8+ and CD4+ T cells circulating in blood were sequenced for TCR beta. RNA amounts of 0.5 to 1 ug underwent reverse transcription with random hexamers. TCRdb re-analysed the immunoSEQ multiplex PCR reads in MiXCR, keeping a single row per CDR3 protein. The sample carries some 200,000 distinct CDR3 sequences, approximately 96% recorded once. Germline assignment: CDR1 SQVTM and CDR2 ANQGSEA. Losses at the gene ends were 6 bases for V and 5 bases for J; bases not matched to a gene: 11. The CDR3 runs 15 residues. Sequenced sample: CD4+ T cells from PBMCs. The TCR originated in a human donor with Susac syndrome. V usage is TRBV29-1 and J usage is TRBJ2-1, with TRBD2 matching over 9 bases. CDR3 in amino acids: CSVRRGGGVNNEQFF. The CDR3 DNA sequence: TGCAGCGTCCGGCGAGGCGGGGGGGTAAACAATGAGCAGTTCTTC.